What follows are 8 T cell receptor beta chains derived from one specimen sequenced in a study of OX40 agonist ivuxolimab in advanced cancers. Clones were sequenced by immunoSEQ multiplex PCR, and TCRdb holds only the in-frame ones, with some missing. The sample lists roughly 100,000 clones; 80% to 90% were seen once. Specimen: CD4+ or CD8+ T cells sorted from blood, collected in a trial of the OX40 agonist ivuxolimab. These receptors were obtained from an adult with an advanced solid tumor such as melanoma, head and neck, liver or kidney cancer.

This chain connects TRBV10-3 to TRBJ1-1, with 11 bases identical to TRBD1. CDR1 and CDR2 (germline): ENHRY, SYGVKD. The CDR3 contains 19 residues. The trim removed 3 bases at V and 5 bases at J, leaving 17 bases unmatched. CDR3 amino acids: CAISDSKKRTGGAGTEAFF. For the CDR3, the DNA is TGTGCCATCAGTGATAGCAAAAAGAGGACAGGGGGCGCGGGGACTGAAGCTTTCTTT.

The genes are TRBV7-3 and TRBJ2-1; 7 positions match TRBD1. Germline CDR1 and CDR2: SGHTA and FQGTGA. The CDR3 contains 13 residues. V was pared by 2 bases and J by 10 bases, with 5 bases of the junction left unmatched. This chain's CDR3 is CASSLDRAREQFF. Here the CDR3 DNA reads TGTGCCAGCAGCTTAGACAGGGCCCGGGAGCAGTTCTTC.

V usage is TRBV6-5 and J usage is TRBJ1-1; 8 nucleotides match TRBD1. Germline V gene lookup returns CDR1 MNHEY and CDR2 SVGAGI. J lost 7 bases, V lost 1 base, and 8 bases had no gene match. This CDR3 has 15 residues. DNA for the CDR3: TGTGCCAGCAGTTACTACCAGGGGGCAAGCAGTGAAGCTTTCTTT. Translated: CASSYYQGASSEAFF.

This chain joins TRBV11-1 and TRBJ2-1; D uncertain. V was trimmed by 1 base and J by 0 bases, leaving 7 bases between them. The CDR3 spans 15 residues. Germline loops: CDR1 SGHAT, CDR2 FQDESV (reference sequence). The CDR3 DNA sequence: TGTGCCAGCAGCTTAGGTGGCAGCTCCTACAATGAGCAGTTCTTC. It encodes CASSLGGSSYNEQFF.

The chain combines TRBV7-2 with TRBJ1-3, with TRBD1 as a possible D gene (5 bases). The CDR3 covers 14 residues. Germline loops: CDR1 SGHTA, CDR2 FQGNSA. V was cut by 1 base and J by 2 bases, with 6 bases left in between. The CDR3 loop is CASSLVGPGNTIYF. The CDR3, as DNA: TGTGCCAGCAGCTTAGTGGGACCTGGAAACACCATATATTTT.

The gene calls are TRBV28 and TRBJ1-1; unclear D gene. Trimming cost V 5 bases and J 5 bases, with 9 bases left between them. The germline CDR1 and CDR2 sequences are MDHEN and SYDVKM. CDR3 length: 12 residues. The CDR3 DNA reads as TGTGCCAGCAGTCTCCCCCTTACTGAAGCTTTCTTT. Protein product: CASSLPLTEAFF.

Written as DNA, the CDR3 is TGCAGCGTAGGAGGGGAGGGCTATGGCTACACCTTC. The encoded protein is CSVGGEGYGYTF. The chain employs TRBV29-1 and TRBJ1-2; tentative D call: TRBD1 (5 bases). V lost 6 bases, J lost 4 bases, and 12 bases lay in between. The CDR3 covers 12 residues. Germline loops: CDR1 SQVTM, CDR2 ANQGSEA.

The J gene is TRBJ1-2, the V gene TRBV19, with D maybe TRBD1 (5 bases). The V end lost 5 bases, the J end lost 0 bases, and 16 bases lay between the germline ends. Germline CDR1 and CDR2: LNHDA and SQIVND (reference sequence). The CDR3 runs to 16 residues. CDR3 coding DNA: TGTGCCAGTAGTTCCGTTTTGACAGATTCTAACTATGGCTACACCTTC. It specifies CASSSVLTDSNYGYTF.